Listed below are T cell receptor beta chains from one sample, sequenced in a study of T cell repertoires in cytomegalovirus infection. No antigens are known for them. TCRdb analysed the reads with MiXCR anew, one entry per CDR3 protein. Of some 800,000 distinct CDR3 sequences detected, under 35% appear once; the ten largest clones hold approximately 14%. Sample: cultured CD8+ T cells from PBMCs, taken from culture after CMV antigen stimulation. These TCRs come from a human donor in good health (CMV status not recorded). Some clones in this sample may be carry-over from other donors' samples. The CDR3 runs from the conserved cysteine through the conserved F or W. Fields, in order: D gene, V gene, clone size, J gene, CDR3 DNA, CDR3 protein. The D gene is left open where the match is weak. A clone size is listed for some rows: how often the clone was seen (once, few, many), or a class if it is expanded.

D gene: -; V gene: TRBV7-9; clone size: few; J gene: TRBJ1-2; CDR3 DNA: TGTGCCAGCAGCGCCGTCAGGAAGGGGTTCTATGGCTACACCTTC; CDR3 protein: CASSAVRKGFYGYTF
D gene: -; V gene: TRBV19; clone size: few; J gene: TRBJ1-5; CDR3 DNA: TGTGCCAGTAGTATAGACGGGAATAGCAATCAGCCCCAGCATTTT; CDR3 protein: CASSIDGNSNQPQHF
D gene: -; V gene: TRBV7-6; clone size: -; J gene: TRBJ2-1; CDR3 DNA: TGTGCCAGCAGCTTAGTCCGGGGGGACACCTACAATGAGCAGTTCTTC; CDR3 protein: CASSLVRGDTYNEQFF
D gene: -; V gene: TRBV10-2; clone size: -; J gene: TRBJ2-2; CDR3 DNA: TGCGCCAGCAGTAACATCAACACCGGGGAGCTGTTTTTT; CDR3 protein: CASSNINTGELFF
D gene: -; V gene: TRBV7-8; clone size: many; J gene: TRBJ1-1; CDR3 DNA: TGTGCCAGCAGCTTGTCGGGGAGCACTGAAGCTTTCTTT; CDR3 protein: CASSLSGSTEAFF
D gene: TRBD2; V gene: TRBV28; clone size: -; J gene: TRBJ2-1; CDR3 DNA: TGTGCCAGCAGACCCGGACTAGCGGGGGGCCCCTACAATGAGCAGTTCTTC; CDR3 protein: CASRPGLAGGPYNEQFF
D gene: TRBD2; V gene: TRBV6-1; clone size: -; J gene: TRBJ2-3; CDR3 DNA: TGTGCCAGCAGTGAAAGAATAGCGGGGAGCACAGATACGCAGTATTTT; CDR3 protein: CASSERIAGSTDTQYF
D gene: -; V gene: TRBV7-6; clone size: -; J gene: TRBJ2-5; CDR3 DNA: TGTGCCAGCAGCTCGTTTCGGGGTCGGGAGACCCAGTACTTC; CDR3 protein: CASSSFRGRETQYF
D gene: -; V gene: TRBV12-3/TRBV12-4; clone size: many; J gene: TRBJ1-2; CDR3 DNA: TGTGCCAGCAATGACGGTTATGGCTACACCTTC; CDR3 protein: CASNDGYGYTF
D gene: -; V gene: TRBV9; clone size: few; J gene: TRBJ2-4; CDR3 DNA: TGTGCCAGCAGCGTAGAGGCGGGACAGATAAACATTCAGTACTTC; CDR3 protein: CASSVEAGQINIQYF
D gene: -; V gene: TRBV5-5; clone size: -; J gene: TRBJ1-5; CDR3 DNA: TGTGCCAGCAGCTTGGCCCCATGGGGACAGCCCCAGCATTTT; CDR3 protein: CASSLAPWGQPQHF